The sample holds many counts of the clone carrying this T cell receptor (beta chain). Its specificity is not known. Unique molecular identifiers (one per individual cDNA molecule) were attached. Each CDR3 protein is one row after TCRdb ran MiXCR on the 5' RACE reads. The data contain roughly 20,000 distinct CDR3 sequences, 4% to 5.5% of them seen just once; the ten biggest clones take up around 5.2%. The data stem from a study of early T cells in non-severe SARS-CoV-2 infection. Study in general: Sequencing targeted bulk RNA from unsorted whole blood, leaving chains unpaired. Regarding the study as a whole: Database matching using VDJdb favored anti-spike CD8 responses, with private and CD4 specificities left missing.

V was pared by 7 bases and J by 2 bases, with 9 bases between. The germline V gene has CDR1 SNHLY and CDR2 FYNNEI. There are 13 residues in the CDR3. The chain couples TRBV2 to TRBJ1-5; maybe TRBD1 (5 bases). The sequenced sample was whole blood. This sequence was found in an adult who was a healthcare worker with PCR-confirmed SARS-CoV-2 infection or an uninfected control (not recorded which). CDR3 loop: CASKGQRNQPQHF. The CDR3 bases are TGTGCCAGCAAGGGGCAGCGCAATCAGCCCCAGCATTTT.